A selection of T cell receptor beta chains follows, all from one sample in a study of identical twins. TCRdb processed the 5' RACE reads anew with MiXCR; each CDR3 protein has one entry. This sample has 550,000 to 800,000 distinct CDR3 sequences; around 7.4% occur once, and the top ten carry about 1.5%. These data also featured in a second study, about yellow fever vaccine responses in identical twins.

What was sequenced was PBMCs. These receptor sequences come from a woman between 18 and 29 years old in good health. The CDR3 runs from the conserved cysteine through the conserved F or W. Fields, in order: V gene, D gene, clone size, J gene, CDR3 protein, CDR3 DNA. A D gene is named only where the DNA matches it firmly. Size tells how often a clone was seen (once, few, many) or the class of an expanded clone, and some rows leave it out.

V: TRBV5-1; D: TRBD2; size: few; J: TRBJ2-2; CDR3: CASSKGLAGLTGELFF; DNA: TGCGCCAGCAGCAAGGGACTAGCGGGCCTGACCGGGGAGCTGTTTTTT
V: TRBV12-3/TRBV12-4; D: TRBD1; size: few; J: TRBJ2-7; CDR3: CASTLGTDSEQYF; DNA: TGTGCCAGCACCCTAGGGACAGACTCCGAGCAGTACTTC
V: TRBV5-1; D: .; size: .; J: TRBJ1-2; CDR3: CASSLLPTQNYGYTF; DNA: TGCGCCAGCAGCTTGCTTCCCACCCAAAACTATGGCTACACCTTC
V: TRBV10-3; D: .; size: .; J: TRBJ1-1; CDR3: CAISEPDTEAFF; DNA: TGTGCCATCAGTGAGCCGGACACTGAAGCTTTCTTT
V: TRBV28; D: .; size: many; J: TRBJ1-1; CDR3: CATRGLRGSEAFF; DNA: TGTGCCACCCGAGGCTTGAGAGGTTCTGAAGCTTTCTTT
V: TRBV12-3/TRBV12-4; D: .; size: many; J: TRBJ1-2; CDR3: CASSTASNYGYTF; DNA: TGTGCCAGCAGTACGGCTAGTAACTATGGCTACACCTTC
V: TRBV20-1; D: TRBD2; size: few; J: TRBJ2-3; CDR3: CSARYSGGAGYTQYF; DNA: TGCAGTGCTCGGTATAGCGGGGGGGCCGGGTATACGCAGTATTTT
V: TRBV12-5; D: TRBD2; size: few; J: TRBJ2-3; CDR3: CASGLYLLGEAGEGDTQYF; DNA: TGTGCTAGTGGTTTGTATCTCCTCGGGGAAGCGGGAGAGGGGGATACGCAGTATTTT
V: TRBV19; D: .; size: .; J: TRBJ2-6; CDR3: CASIGASGANVLTF; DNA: TGTGCCAGTATTGGGGCTTCTGGGGCCAACGTCCTGACTTTC
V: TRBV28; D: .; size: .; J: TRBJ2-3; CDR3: CASSPPSPGDTQYF; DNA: TGTGCCAGCAGTCCTCCTTCCCCGGGGGATACGCAGTATTTT
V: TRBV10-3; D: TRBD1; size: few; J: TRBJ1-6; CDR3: CAISESQGADSPLHF; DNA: TGTGCCATCAGTGAGTCGCAGGGGGCGGATTCACCCCTCCACTTT
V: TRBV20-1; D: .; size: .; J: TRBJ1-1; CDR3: CSATDPMNTEAFF; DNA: TGCAGTGCTACGGATCCGATGAACACTGAAGCTTTCTTT
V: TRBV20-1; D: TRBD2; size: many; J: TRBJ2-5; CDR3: CSAIPAVGGQETQYF; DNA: TGCAGTGCTATCCCCGCGGTGGGGGGGCAAGAGACCCAGTACTTC
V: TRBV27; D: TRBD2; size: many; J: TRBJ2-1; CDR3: CASSLLAGGPYNEQFF; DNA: TGTGCCAGCAGTTTACTAGCGGGGGGGCCTTACAATGAGCAGTTCTTC
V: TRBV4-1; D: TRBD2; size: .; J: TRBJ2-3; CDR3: CASSQALGGGSTDTQYF; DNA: TGCGCCAGCAGCCAAGCCCTGGGGGGGGGGAGCACAGATACGCAGTATTTT
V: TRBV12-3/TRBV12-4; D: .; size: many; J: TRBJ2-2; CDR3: CASSLVVAFITGELFF; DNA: TGTGCCAGCAGTTTAGTGGTGGCCTTCATCACCGGGGAGCTGTTTTTT
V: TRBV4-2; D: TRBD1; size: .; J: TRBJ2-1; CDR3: CASSPGLSVKQGAWVFSEQFF; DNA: TGTGCCAGCAGCCCCGGGTTGTCGGTTAAACAGGGGGCGTGGGTATTTAGTGAGCAGTTCTTC
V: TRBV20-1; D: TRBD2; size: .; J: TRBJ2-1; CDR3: CSARGGGSGNEQFF; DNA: TGCAGTGCTAGAGGCGGGGGAAGCGGTAATGAGCAGTTCTTC
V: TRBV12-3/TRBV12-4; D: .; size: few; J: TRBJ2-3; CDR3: CASSFALRLSSTDTQYF; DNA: TGTGCCAGCAGTTTTGCTTTAAGGTTATCCAGCACAGATACGCAGTATTTT
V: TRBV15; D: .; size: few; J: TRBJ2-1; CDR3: CATSRDRDSRREQFF; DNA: TGTGCCACCAGCAGGGATAGGGACTCCCGCCGTGAGCAGTTCTTC
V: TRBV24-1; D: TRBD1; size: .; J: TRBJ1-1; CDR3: CATSGPGQGAPTEAFF; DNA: TGTGCCACCAGCGGACCGGGACAGGGGGCGCCCACTGAAGCTTTCTTT
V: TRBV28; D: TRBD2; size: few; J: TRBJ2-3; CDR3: CASTQAPSGVTDTQYF; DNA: TGTGCCAGCACTCAAGCTCCTAGCGGGGTCACAGATACGCAGTATTTT
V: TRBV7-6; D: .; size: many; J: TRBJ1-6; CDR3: CASSRDGLNSPLHF; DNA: TGTGCCAGCAGCCGGGACGGCCTAAATTCACCCCTCCACTTT
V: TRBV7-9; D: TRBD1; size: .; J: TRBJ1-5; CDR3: CASSSGTERPQHF; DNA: TGTGCCAGCAGCTCCGGGACAGAAAGGCCCCAGCATTTT
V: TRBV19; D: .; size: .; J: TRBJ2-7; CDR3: CASSISVSTYEQYF; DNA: TGTGCCAGTAGTATATCTGTCTCTACCTACGAGCAGTACTTC
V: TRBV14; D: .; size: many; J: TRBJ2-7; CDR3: CASSRVPYEQYF; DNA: TGTGCCAGCAGCCGGGTCCCCTACGAGCAGTACTTC
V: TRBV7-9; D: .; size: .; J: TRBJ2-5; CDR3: CASSFPGAQETQYF; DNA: TGTGCCAGCAGCTTTCCGGGGGCTCAAGAGACCCAGTACTTC
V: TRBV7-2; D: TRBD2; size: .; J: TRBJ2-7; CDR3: CASSPWVFSGSYEQYF; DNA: TGTGCCAGCAGCCCGTGGGTCTTTAGCGGGAGTTACGAGCAGTACTTC
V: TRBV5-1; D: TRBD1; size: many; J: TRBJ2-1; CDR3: CASSFGDRPYNEQFF; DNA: TGCGCCAGCAGCTTTGGGGACAGACCCTACAATGAGCAGTTCTTC
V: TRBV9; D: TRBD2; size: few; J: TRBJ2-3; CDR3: CASSVPTTSGATDTQYF; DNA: TGTGCCAGCAGCGTACCTACTACTAGCGGGGCGACAGATACGCAGTATTTT
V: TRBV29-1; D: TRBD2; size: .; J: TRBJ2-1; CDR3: CSVEVASGRGSSYNEQFF; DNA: TGCAGCGTTGAAGTGGCTAGCGGGAGAGGGTCCTCCTACAATGAGCAGTTCTTC
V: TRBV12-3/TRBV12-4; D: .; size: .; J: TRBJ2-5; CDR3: CASSLSGRGFGETQYF; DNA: TGTGCCAGCAGTTTGTCCGGGCGAGGTTTTGGGGAGACCCAGTACTTC
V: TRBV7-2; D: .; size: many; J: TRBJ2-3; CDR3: CASSLAGGGDTQYF; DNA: TGTGCCAGCAGCTTAGCGGGAGGGGGAGATACGCAGTATTTT
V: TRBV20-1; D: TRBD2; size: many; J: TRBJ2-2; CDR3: CSARLAGNTGELFF; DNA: TGCAGTGCTAGACTAGCGGGGAACACCGGGGAGCTGTTTTTT
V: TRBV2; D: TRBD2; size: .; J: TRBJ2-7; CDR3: CACSPGLAGFRSSYEQYF; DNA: TGTGCCTGCAGTCCGGGACTAGCGGGATTCCGGAGCTCCTACGAGCAGTACTTC
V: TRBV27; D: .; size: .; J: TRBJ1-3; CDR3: CASSLRYSSGNAIYF; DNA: TGTGCCAGCAGTTTGCGCTATAGCTCTGGAAACGCCATATATTTT